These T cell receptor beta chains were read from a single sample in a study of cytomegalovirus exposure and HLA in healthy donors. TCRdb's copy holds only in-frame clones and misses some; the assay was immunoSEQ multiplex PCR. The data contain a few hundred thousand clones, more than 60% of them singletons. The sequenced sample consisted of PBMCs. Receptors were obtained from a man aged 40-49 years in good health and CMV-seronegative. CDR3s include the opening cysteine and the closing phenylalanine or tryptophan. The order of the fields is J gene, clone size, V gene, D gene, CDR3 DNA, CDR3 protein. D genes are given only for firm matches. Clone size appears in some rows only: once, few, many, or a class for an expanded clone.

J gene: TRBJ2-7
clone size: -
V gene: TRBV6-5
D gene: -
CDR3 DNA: TGTGCCAGCAGCCGGACAGCGGCCTACGAGCAGTACTTC
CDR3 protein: CASSRTAAYEQYF

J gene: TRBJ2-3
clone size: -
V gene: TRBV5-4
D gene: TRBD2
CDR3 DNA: TGTGCCAGCAGCCCGACTAGCTCAGATACGCAGTATTTT
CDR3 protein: CASSPTSSDTQYF

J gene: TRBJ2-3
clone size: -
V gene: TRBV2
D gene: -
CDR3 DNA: TGTGCCAGCAGTTTGGTTCTAAGCACAGATACGCAGTATTTT
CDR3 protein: CASSLVLSTDTQYF

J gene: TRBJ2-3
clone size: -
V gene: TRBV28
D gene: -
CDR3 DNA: TGTGCCAGCAGCCCAGCGGGCAGGATAACAGATACGCAGTATTTT
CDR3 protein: CASSPAGRITDTQYF

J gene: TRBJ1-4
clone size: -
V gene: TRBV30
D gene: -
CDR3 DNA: TGTGCCTGGAGCGCGGAGGGGATCGACAGTAATGAAAAACTGTTTTTT
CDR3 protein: CAWSAEGIDSNEKLFF

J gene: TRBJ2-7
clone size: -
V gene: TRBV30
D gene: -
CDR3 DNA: TGTGCCTGGGTGGGCGCCTACGAGCAGTACTTC
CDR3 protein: CAWVGAYEQYF

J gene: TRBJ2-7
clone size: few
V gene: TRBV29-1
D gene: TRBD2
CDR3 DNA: TGCAGCGTTGAATGGCTAGCGGGAGGCGAGCAGTACTTC
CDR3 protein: CSVEWLAGGEQYF

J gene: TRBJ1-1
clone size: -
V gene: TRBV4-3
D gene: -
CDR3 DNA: TGCGCCAGCAGCCCCGGGGGTGGGGGGGCTTTCTTT
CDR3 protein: CASSPGGGGAFF

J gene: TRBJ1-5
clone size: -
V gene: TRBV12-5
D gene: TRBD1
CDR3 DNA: TGTGCTAGTGGGCGAACGGGACAGGGAAATCAGCCCCAGCATTTT
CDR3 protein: CASGRTGQGNQPQHF

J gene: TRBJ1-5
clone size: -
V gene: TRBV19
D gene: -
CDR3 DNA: TGTGCCAGTAGTATGCGGGAAGGCAATCAGCCCCAGCATTTT
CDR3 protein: CASSMREGNQPQHF

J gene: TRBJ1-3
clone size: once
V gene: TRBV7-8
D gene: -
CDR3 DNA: TGTGCCAGCAGCTTTGACACGGGGAGAAACACCATATATTTT
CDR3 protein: CASSFDTGRNTIYF

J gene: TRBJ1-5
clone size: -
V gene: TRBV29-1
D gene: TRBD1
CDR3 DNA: TGCAGCGCCATGACAGGGGGCCTGGGTCAGCCCCAGCATTTT
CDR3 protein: CSAMTGGLGQPQHF

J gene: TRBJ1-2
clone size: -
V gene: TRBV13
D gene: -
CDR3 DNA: TGTGCCCAGAGAGCAGGGAAGGGCTACACCTTC
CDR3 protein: CAQRAGKGYTF

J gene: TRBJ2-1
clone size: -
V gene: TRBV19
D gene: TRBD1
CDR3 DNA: TGTGCCAGTAGTATAGGAGTTGGGACAGGGAGTCGAAGTGAGCAGTTCTTC
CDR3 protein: CASSIGVGTGSRSEQFF

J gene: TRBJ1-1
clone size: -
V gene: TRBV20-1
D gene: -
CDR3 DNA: TGCAGTGCTAGCGACTCAGAAGCTTTCTTT
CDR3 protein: CSASDSEAFF

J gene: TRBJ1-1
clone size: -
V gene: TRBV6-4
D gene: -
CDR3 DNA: TGTGCCAGCAGTGACTCTGCTGGCGGAGCTGAAGCTTTCTTT
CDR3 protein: CASSDSAGGAEAFF

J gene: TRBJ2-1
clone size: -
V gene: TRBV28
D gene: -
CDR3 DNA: TGTGCCAGCAGGTTCGGTTACAATGAGCAGTTCTTC
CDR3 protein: CASRFGYNEQFF

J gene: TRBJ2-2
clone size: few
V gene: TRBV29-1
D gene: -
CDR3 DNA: TGCAGCGTTGAGGGGTTAACCGGGACTTTCACCGGGGAGCTGTTTTTT
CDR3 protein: CSVEGLTGTFTGELFF

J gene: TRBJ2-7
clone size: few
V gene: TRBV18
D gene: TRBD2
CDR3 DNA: TGTGCCAGCTCGGGGGGACTAGCGGGAGGATCCTACGAGCAGTACTTC
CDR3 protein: CASSGGLAGGSYEQYF

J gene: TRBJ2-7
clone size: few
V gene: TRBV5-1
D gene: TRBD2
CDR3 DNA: TGCGCCAGCAGACTGACTAGCGAGTTGGGTGAGCAGTACTTC
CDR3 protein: CASRLTSELGEQYF

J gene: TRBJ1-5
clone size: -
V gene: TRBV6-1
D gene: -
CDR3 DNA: TGTGCCAGCAGTGAAGTAGCGACACAGCCCCAGCATTTT
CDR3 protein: CASSEVATQPQHF

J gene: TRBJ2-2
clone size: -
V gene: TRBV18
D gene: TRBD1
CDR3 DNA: TGTGCCAGCCCCGGGACAGCGAATACCGGGGAGCTGTTTTTT
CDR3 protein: CASPGTANTGELFF

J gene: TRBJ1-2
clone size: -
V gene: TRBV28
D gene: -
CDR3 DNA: TGTGCCAGCAGTTGGGGACAAAACTATGGCTACACCTTC
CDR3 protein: CASSWGQNYGYTF

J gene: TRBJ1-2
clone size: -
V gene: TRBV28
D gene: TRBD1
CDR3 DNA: TGTGCCAGCAGCTCGATAGGGACAGGGATCCCCTATGGCTACACCTTC
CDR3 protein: CASSSIGTGIPYGYTF

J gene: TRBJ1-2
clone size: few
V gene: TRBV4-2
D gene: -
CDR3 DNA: TGTGCCAGCAGCCAGGAACCCTCGGGAGGTGAAGGCTACACCTTC
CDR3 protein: CASSQEPSGGEGYTF